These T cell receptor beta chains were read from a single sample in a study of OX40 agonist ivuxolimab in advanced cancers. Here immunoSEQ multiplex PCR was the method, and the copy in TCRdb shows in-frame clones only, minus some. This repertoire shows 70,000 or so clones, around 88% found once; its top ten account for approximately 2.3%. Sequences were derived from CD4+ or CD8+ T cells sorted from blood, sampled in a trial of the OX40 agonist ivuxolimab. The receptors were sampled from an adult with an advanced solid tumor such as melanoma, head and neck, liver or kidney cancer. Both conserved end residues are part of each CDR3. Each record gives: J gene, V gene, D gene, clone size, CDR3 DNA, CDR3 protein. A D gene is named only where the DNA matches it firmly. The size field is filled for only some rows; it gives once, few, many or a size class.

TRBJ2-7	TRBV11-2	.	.	TGTGCCAGCAGCTTAGGACTCGGGGTTCCCTACGAGCAGTACTTC	CASSLGLGVPYEQYF
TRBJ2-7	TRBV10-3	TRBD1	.	TGTGCCATCAGTGAAGGCCCGGGACAGGGGTTCGACGAGCAGTACTTC	CAISEGPGQGFDEQYF
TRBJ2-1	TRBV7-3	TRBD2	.	TGTGCCAGCAGTCCGGGACTAGGGGGCAATGAGCAGTTCTTC	CASSPGLGGNEQFF
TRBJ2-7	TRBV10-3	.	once	TGTGCCATCAGTACGGAACACGAGCAGTACTTC	CAISTEHEQYF
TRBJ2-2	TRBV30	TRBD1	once	TGTGCCTGCGATATCCGGGACAGGTACACCGGGGAGCTGTTTTTT	CACDIRDRYTGELFF
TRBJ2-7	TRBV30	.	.	TGTGCCTGGAGTCCCGGACGGATCGAGGGCACCTACGAGCAGTACTTC	CAWSPGRIEGTYEQYF
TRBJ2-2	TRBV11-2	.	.	TGTGCCCAAAACGGGGGAACCGGGGAGCTGTTTTTT	CAQNGGTGELFF
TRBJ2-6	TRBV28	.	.	TGTGCCAGTGAGGGGGGATCCTCTGGGGCCAACGTCCTGACTTTC	CASEGGSSGANVLTF
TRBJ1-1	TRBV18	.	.	TGTGCCAGCTCGCCCAGGGGCGACACTGAAGCTTTCTTT	CASSPRGDTEAFF
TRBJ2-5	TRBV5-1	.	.	TGCGCCAGCAGCTTACTAGGGGTGGGGCGAGAGACCCAGTACTTC	CASSLLGVGRETQYF
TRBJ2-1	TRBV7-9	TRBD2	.	TGTGCCAGCAGCCTAGCGGGGGGTAGGGATGAGCAGTTCTTC	CASSLAGGRDEQFF
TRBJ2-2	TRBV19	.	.	TGTGCCAGTAGTCCGTCAGGAAAGTTAGGGACCGGGGAGCTGTTTTTT	CASSPSGKLGTGELFF
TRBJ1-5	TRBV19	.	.	TGTGCCAGTAGCGACAGAGACAATCAGCCCCAGCATTTT	CASSDRDNQPQHF
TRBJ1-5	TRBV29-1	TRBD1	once	TGCAGCGTGGGGGAGGGGGCCCGTCAGCCCCAGCATTTT	CSVGEGARQPQHF
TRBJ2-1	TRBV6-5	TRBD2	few	TGTGCCAGCAGTTACGGGGCTAGCGGGACCTACAATGAGCAGTTCTTC	CASSYGASGTYNEQFF
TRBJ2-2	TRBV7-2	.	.	TGTGCCAGCAGCTTAAGTTTAGCGAGCACCGGGGAGCTGTTTTTT	CASSLSLASTGELFF
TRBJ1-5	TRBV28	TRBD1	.	TGTGCCAGCAGTTCTTACGGGACAGGGCATAGCAATCAGCCCCAGCATTTT	CASSSYGTGHSNQPQHF
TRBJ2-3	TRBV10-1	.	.	TGCGCCAGCAGTGATCGCACAGATACGCAGTATTTT	CASSDRTDTQYF
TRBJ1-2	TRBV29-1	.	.	TGCAGCGCCTACAGGGATTTCTATGGCTACACCTTC	CSAYRDFYGYTF
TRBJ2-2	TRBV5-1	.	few	TGCGCCAGCAGCACGGACATGCCTGATACCGGGGAGCTGTTTTTT	CASSTDMPDTGELFF
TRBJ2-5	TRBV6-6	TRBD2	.	TGTGCCAGCAGTTACGCTTGGGCTAGCGGGGAAGAGACCCAGTACTTC	CASSYAWASGEETQYF
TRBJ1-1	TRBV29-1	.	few	TGCAGCGTTGACACTATACTAGGGACTGAAGCTTTCTTT	CSVDTILGTEAFF
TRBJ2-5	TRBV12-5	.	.	TGTGCTAGTGGTTTTTCACCTCAAGAGACCCAGTACTTC	CASGFSPQETQYF
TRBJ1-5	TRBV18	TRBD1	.	TGTGCCAGCTCAAGGGGGCGATGGCAGGGGTCTGGCAATCAGCCCCAGCATTTT	CASSRGRWQGSGNQPQHF
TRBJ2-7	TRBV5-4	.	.	TGTGCCAGCAGCTTAGGACAGTACGAGCAGTACTTC	CASSLGQYEQYF
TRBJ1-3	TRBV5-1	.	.	TGCGCCAGCAGCTTGTTAATTCGAGGGACCGACTCTGGAAACACCATATATTTT	CASSLLIRGTDSGNTIYF
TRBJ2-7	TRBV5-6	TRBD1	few	TGTGCCAGCAGCCGGGACAGGAACGACGAGCAGTACTTC	CASSRDRNDEQYF
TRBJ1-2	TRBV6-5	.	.	TGTGCCAGCAGTTACTCCGGCGGTAACTATGGCTACACCTTC	CASSYSGGNYGYTF
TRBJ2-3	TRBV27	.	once	TGTGCCAGCAGTTCAAACAGGGCTTACACAGATACGCAGTATTTT	CASSSNRAYTDTQYF
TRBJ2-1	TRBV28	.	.	TGTGCCAGCTTAATTTTAGGGGGGGGTAATGAGCAGTTCTTC	CASLILGGGNEQFF
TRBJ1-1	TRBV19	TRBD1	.	TGTGCCAGTAGCCGCACCGGGACAGGACAGAACACTGAAGCTTTCTTT	CASSRTGTGQNTEAFF
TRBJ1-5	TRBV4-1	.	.	TGCGCCAGCAGCCTATCTGGACAGCTCAATCAGCCCCAGCATTTT	CASSLSGQLNQPQHF
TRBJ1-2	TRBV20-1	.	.	TGCAGTGCTAGAGATTTATATGGCTACACCTTC	CSARDLYGYTF
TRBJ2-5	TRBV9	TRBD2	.	TGTGCCAGCAGCGCCTTAGCGGGAGTGGGAGAGACCCAGTACTTC	CASSALAGVGETQYF
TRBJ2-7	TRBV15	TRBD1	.	TGTGCCACCAGCAGAGATCTAGGAGGTAGGGACAGGGCCTACGAGCAGTACTTC	CATSRDLGGRDRAYEQYF
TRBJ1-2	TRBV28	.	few	TGTGCCAGCGGCGATGGCCGTTTTAGCTATGGCTACACCTTC	CASGDGRFSYGYTF
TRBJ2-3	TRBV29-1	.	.	TGCAGCGCCCCTCGACCGGGACCGCGGGACGCGCAGTATTTT	CSAPRPGPRDAQYF
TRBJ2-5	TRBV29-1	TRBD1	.	TGCAGCGTTGAGGGACAGGTCGGCGAGACCCAGTACTTC	CSVEGQVGETQYF
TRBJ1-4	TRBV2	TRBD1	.	TGTGCCAGCACCGGGACAGCCGAGGGAAAACTGTTTTTT	CASTGTAEGKLFF
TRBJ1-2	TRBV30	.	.	TGTGCCTGGAGAAGGGACGCGGAGGGCTACACCTTC	CAWRRDAEGYTF
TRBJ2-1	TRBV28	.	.	TGTGCCAGCAGCTATAGGGGAGCTAACTCCTACAATGAGCAGTTCTTC	CASSYRGANSYNEQFF